Below are 31 T cell receptor beta chains sequenced from a single sample in a study of blood T cell repertoires in COVID-19. Profiling relied on immunoSEQ multiplex PCR, and the TCRdb table lists in-frame clones only, not all of them. Here the sample spans about 80,000 clones, 60% to 85% being singletons. The specimen was peripheral blood. The receptor source for this set is a human donor in a cohort sampled during active COVID-19.

This chain links TRBV7-9 with TRBJ2-2; TRBD1 agrees at 10 bases. CDR3 length: 18 residues. Trimming cost V 3 bases and J 4 bases; bases outside gene matches: 11. Germline-derived CDR1 and CDR2 are SEHNR and FQNEAQ (reference sequence). The CDR3 DNA reads TGTGCCAGCAGCTTCGCTCGACAGGGGGCGCGTGGCACCGGGGAGCTGTTTTTT. The encoded protein is CASSFARQGARGTGELFF.

At least ten counts were recorded for this clone. This chain uses TRBV18 with TRBJ1-4; TRBD1 aligns across 7 bases. The germline V gene encodes CDR1 KGHSH and CDR2 LQKENI. This CDR3 is built from 15 residues. The junction had 9 bases not matched to a gene; V was cut back by 5 bases and J by 6 bases. The CDR3 loop reads CASSTETGYDEKLFF. The CDR3 nucleotides read TGTGCCAGCTCAACGGAGACAGGGTACGATGAAAAACTGTTTTTT.

V is TRBV9 and J is TRBJ2-1; D may be TRBD2 (6 bases). The V end lost 0 bases, the J end lost 4 bases, and 14 bases lay between the germline ends. Germline-derived CDR1 and CDR2 are SGDLS and YYNGEE. CDR3 size: 16 residues. The CDR3 is CASSVEPSGLYNEQFF. The CDR3 DNA reads TGTGCCAGCAGCGTAGAGCCGAGCGGGCTATACAATGAGCAGTTCTTC.

The chain recombines TRBV10-1 with TRBJ2-1, with D possibly being TRBD2 (5 bases). CDR1 is WNHNN, CDR2 SYGVQD, per germline (reference sequence). This CDR3 contains 15 residues. The V and J ends lost 8 bases and 2 bases respectively, with 16 bases between them. The CDR3 spells CASQDSARPYNEQFF. The CDR3 DNA follows: TGCGCCAGCCAGGACTCCGCCAGGCCCTACAATGAGCAGTTCTTC.

The rearrangement uses TRBV7-6 and TRBJ2-1, with TRBD2 matching 9 bases. Germline CDR1 reads SGHVS; CDR2 reads FNYEAQ. The ends lost 5 bases at V and 7 bases at J; junction bases unmatched: 12. The CDR3 totals 16 residues. The CDR3 DNA is TGTGCCAGCAGCCCGACCCTTAGCGGGAGTCGTAATGAGCAGTTCTTC. Translated: CASSPTLSGSRNEQFF.

The chain combines TRBV6-6 with TRBJ1-1, with unresolved D. CDR1 MNHNY and CDR2 SVGAGI come from the germline V gene (reference sequence). The CDR3 has 14 amino acids. Trimming took 4 bases from V and 5 from J, leaving 14 bases between them. CDR3 coding DNA: TGTGCCAGCAGTTTAAGAGGAGAGACGACTGAAGCTTTCTTT. Protein product: CASSLRGETTEAFF.

This chain links TRBV4-1 with TRBJ1-1; D gene ambiguous. The germline CDR1 and CDR2 sequences are MGHRA and YSYEKL. Trimming stripped 2 bases from V and 6 bases from J, with 4 bases between. The CDR3 has 11 amino acids. The DNA of the CDR3 is TGCGCCAGCAGCCAATCGGCTGAAGCTTTCTTT. Amino acid sequence: CASSQSAEAFF.

The chain has TRBV6-6 and TRBJ1-1, with 7 bases that match TRBD1. CDR1 is MNHNY and CDR2 is SVGAGI in the germline V gene (reference sequence). The CDR3 covers 15 residues. The trim removed 10 bases at V and 5 bases at J, leaving 16 bases unmatched. This chain's CDR3 is CATLGRDSPKTEAFF. CDR3 nucleotide sequence: TGTGCCACGTTAGGACGGGACAGTCCTAAAACTGAAGCTTTCTTT.

This clone was picked up a small number of times. The genes are TRBV10-1 and TRBJ2-2, with D unresolved. V was shortened by 3 bases and J by 1 base, with 3 bases between the two germline ends. The CDR3 loop spans 13 amino acids. Germline CDR1 and CDR2: WNHNN and SYGVQD (reference sequence). CDR3: CASSDMNTGELFF. In DNA, the CDR3 is TGCGCCAGCAGTGACATGAACACCGGGGAGCTGTTTTTT.

The chain carries TRBV7-8 and TRBJ2-3, with 12 nucleotides matching TRBD2. Germline V gives CDR1 SGHVS, CDR2 FQNEAQ. The CDR3 has 18 residues. After removal of 0 bases from V and 2 bases from J, the junction contained 6 bases not matched to a gene. CDR3: CASSLAILAGGVTDTQYF. CDR3 nucleotide sequence: TGTGCCAGCAGCTTAGCGATACTAGCGGGAGGTGTCACAGATACGCAGTATTTT.

The chain has TRBV7-6 and TRBJ1-2; D may be TRBD1 (6 bases). The germline V gene encodes CDR1 SGHVS and CDR2 FNYEAQ. The V end was cut by 0 bases, the J end by 8 bases, with 10 bases between. The CDR3 covers 13 residues. DNA of the CDR3: TGTGCCAGCAGCTTAGCAGGGGGTGGCGGCTACACCTTC. It yields the protein CASSLAGGGGYTF.

V is TRBV6-2 or TRBV6-3 and J is TRBJ2-7; 8 bases agree with TRBD1. The V and J ends lost 2 bases and 3 bases, in that order; junction bases with no gene match: 9. CDR3 length equals 16 residues. Germline CDR1 and CDR2: MNHEY and SVGEGT. CDR3 sequence (DNA): TGTGCCAGCAGTTACCCGCCGGACAGGGTTCACTACGAGCAGTACGTC. Translated, it gives CASSYPPDRVHYEQYV.

J is TRBJ2-2 and V is TRBV7-7; 7 bases are shared with TRBD2. V was clipped by 4 bases and J by 3 bases; unmatched bases: 5. The CDR3 length is 15 residues. Germline CDR1 is SSHAT and CDR2 is FNYEAQ (reference sequence). DNA for the CDR3: TGTGCCAGCAGCTCCAGAGCGGGATACACCGGGGAGCTGTTTTTT. Translated: CASSSRAGYTGELFF. Based on the CDR3 plus reference TRBV7-7 and TRBJ2-2, the full variable domain is GAGVSQSPRYKVTKRGQDVTLRCDPISSHATLYWYQQALGQGPEFLTYFNYEAQPDKSGLPSDRFSAERPEGSISTLTIQRTEQRDSAMYRCASSSRAGYTGELFFGEGSRLTVL.

The chain couples TRBV19 to TRBJ2-3, with a tentative D call TRBD2 (5 bases). The CDR3 extends over 13 amino acids. Germline V gives CDR1 LNHDA, CDR2 SQIVND (reference sequence). V dropped 7 bases and J dropped 1 base, with 9 bases sitting between them. CDR3 sequence (DNA): TGTGCCAGTAAATACGGGGGCACAGATACGCAGTATTTT. It encodes CASKYGGTDTQYF. Drawing the rest from reference TRBV19 and TRBJ2-3, the complete variable domain is DGGITQSPKYLFRKEGQNVTLSCEQNLNHDAMYWYRQDPGQGLRLIYYSQIVNDFQKGDIAEGYSVSREKKESFPLTVTSAQKNPTAFYLCASKYGGTDTQYFGPGTRLTVL.

The chain joins TRBV27 to TRBJ2-1; maybe TRBD2 (6 bases). Germline CDR1 is MNHEY and CDR2 is SMNVEV (reference sequence). The CDR3 totals 14 residues. V was clipped by 8 bases and J by 8 bases, with 19 bases between them. In DNA, the CDR3 is TGTGCCAGCTCCCTAGGGCTAGCGTTCTATGAGCAGTTCTTC. Protein: CASSLGLAFYEQFF.

This clone was observed once. The J gene is TRBJ1-2, the V gene TRBV9, with 7 bases fitting TRBD1. The CDR3 has 14 amino acids. The germline gives CDR1 SGDLS, CDR2 YYNGEE. Germline trimming cut 4 bases from V and 5 bases from J; bases unmatched to any gene: 8. The CDR3 DNA reads as TGTGCCAGCAGCCGGGACAGCCAAGGGTATGGCTACACCTTC. Translating gives CASSRDSQGYGYTF.

The chain employs TRBV24-1 and TRBJ2-3; D may be TRBD1 (6 bases). This CDR3 has 17 residues. The V and J ends lost 3 bases and 0 bases respectively, with 15 bases between them. Germline V CDR1 and CDR2: KGHDR, SFDVKD. The DNA of the CDR3 is TGTGCCACCAGTGATCGGTGGGCAGGGGTCAGCACAGATACGCAGTATTTT. Protein product: CATSDRWAGVSTDTQYF.

V and J are TRBV5-5 and TRBJ2-3; the match to TRBD2 covers 12 bases. The germline CDR1 and CDR2 sequences are SGHKS and YYEKEE (reference sequence). V was pared by 2 bases and J by 5 bases, with 3 bases of the junction left unmatched. The CDR3 is 15 amino acids. The CDR3 spells CASSFSSGGVDTQYF. The CDR3 DNA is TGTGCCAGCAGCTTCTCTAGCGGGGGGGTAGATACGCAGTATTTT.

This chain joins TRBV30 and TRBJ2-1; D gene unclear. Germline V gives CDR1 GTSNPN, CDR2 SVGIG (reference sequence). Deletions cut 1 base from V and 6 bases from J, with 10 bases between. The CDR3 contains 13 residues. For the CDR3, the DNA is TGTGCCTGGAGTGAACGACACCCCAATGAGCAGTTCTTC. It codes for CAWSERHPNEQFF. The variable domain in full, completed from reference TRBV30 and TRBJ2-1, reads SQTIHQWPATLVQPVGSPLSLECTVEGTSNPNLYWYRQAAGRGLQLLFYSVGIGQISSEVPQNLSASRPQDRQFILSSKKLLLSDSGFYLCAWSERHPNEQFFGPGTRLTVL.

The chain is built from TRBV7-8 and TRBJ1-2; D remains ambiguous. The CDR3 loop spans 11 amino acids. V was pared by 5 bases and J by 8 bases, with 9 bases between. The germline CDR1 and CDR2 sequences are SGHVS and FQNEAQ. The CDR3 protein is CASSPGVGYTF. In DNA form, the CDR3 reads TGTGCCAGCAGCCCCGGGGTAGGCTACACCTTC.

The J gene is TRBJ2-7, the V gene TRBV11-3; D is perhaps TRBD1 (5 bases). V shed 5 bases and J shed 0 bases, with 8 bases lying between them. The CDR3 extends over 13 amino acids. Germline lookup yields CDR1 SGHNT and CDR2 YENEEA. The CDR3: CASSRDSSYEQYV. CDR3 in DNA: TGTGCCAGCAGCCGCGACAGCTCCTACGAGCAGTACGTC.

The gene calls are TRBV4-2 and TRBJ2-7; TRBD2 agrees at 9 bases. This CDR3 region has 16 residues. The germline V gene has CDR1 LGHNA and CDR2 YNFKEQ. J was trimmed by 0 bases and V by 3 bases; bases with no gene match: 6. CDR3 DNA sequence: TGTGCCAGCAGCCAGAGAAGCGGGGGGAGCTCCTACGAGCAGTACTTC. Translated: CASSQRSGGSSYEQYF.

J is TRBJ2-1 and V is TRBV7-6; D perhaps matches TRBD1 (6 bases). The germline V gene has CDR1 SGHVS and CDR2 FNYEAQ. This CDR3 region has 13 residues. V lost 5 bases and J 4 bases, leaving 9 bases between the germline ends. In DNA form, the CDR3 reads TGTGCCAGCAGCACGACAGGATACAATGAGCAGTTCTTC. It encodes CASSTTGYNEQFF. The full variable domain, in which reference TRBV7-6 and TRBJ2-1 provide the parts outside the CDR3, is GAGVSQSPRYKVTKRGQDVALRCDPISGHVSLYWYRQALGQGPEFLTYFNYEAQQDKSGLPNDRFSAERPEGSISTLTIQRTEQRDSAMYRCASSTTGYNEQFFGPGTRLTVL.

The genes are TRBV27 and TRBJ1-5; 9 bases align to TRBD1. The CDR3 loop spans 14 amino acids. Germline V gene lookup returns CDR1 MNHEY and CDR2 SMNVEV (reference sequence). The J segment lost 3 bases and the V segment lost 6 bases, leaving 3 bases of the junction unmatched. The CDR3 DNA sequence: TGTGCCAGCAGCGGGACAGGGAACAATCAGCCCCAGCATTTT. Protein: CASSGTGNNQPQHF.

This chain uses TRBV5-1 with TRBJ1-1, with unresolved D. CDR1 and CDR2 (germline): SGHRS, YFSETQ. The CDR3 runs 15 residues. V was shortened by 0 bases and J by 1 base, with 10 bases between the two germline ends. The CDR3 DNA sequence: TGCGCCAGCAGCTTGGTAGGCGGGCAGAACACTGAAGCTTTCTTT. Its translation is CASSLVGGQNTEAFF.

In this sample, this clone turned up a few times. The chain carries TRBV2 and TRBJ2-5; no reliable D call. Germline loops: CDR1 SNHLY, CDR2 FYNNEI. V was shortened by 4 bases and J by 1 base, with 7 bases between the two germline ends. The CDR3 consists of 13 residues. CDR3 region: CASSGPFQETQYF. DNA for the CDR3: TGTGCCAGCAGTGGGCCCTTCCAAGAGACCCAGTACTTC.

This clone was recorded a few times. This chain joins TRBV5-1 and TRBJ1-5; D perhaps matches TRBD1 (5 bases). The CDR3 length is 15 residues. The germline CDR1 and CDR2 sequences are SGHRS and YFSETQ. V was shortened by 0 bases and J by 2 bases, with 9 bases between the two germline ends. The CDR3 DNA sequence: TGCGCCAGCAGCTTGGAGGGGCGAGGCAATCAGCCCCAGCATTTT. Amino acid sequence: CASSLEGRGNQPQHF.

The rearrangement uses TRBV12-5 and TRBJ2-4; D ambiguous. CDR3 size: 13 residues. Deletions cut 6 bases from V and 5 bases from J, with 11 bases between. Germline assignment: CDR1 LGHNT and CDR2 FRNRAP. DNA of the CDR3: TGTGCTAGTGGCTATTACTCACAAAACATTCAGTACTTC. Amino acid sequence: CASGYYSQNIQYF.

The genes are TRBV6-5 and TRBJ2-7, with 9 positions matching TRBD2. CDR1 is MNHEY, CDR2 SVGAGI, per germline. The V and J ends lost 9 bases and 2 bases, in that order; junction bases with no gene match: 8. This CDR3 spans 14 amino acids. CDR3 sequence reads: CASVRLAEAYEQYF. The CDR3, as DNA: TGTGCCAGTGTCAGACTAGCGGAGGCCTACGAGCAGTACTTC.

This chain joins TRBV5-5 and TRBJ1-6, with a weak D call TRBD1 (6 bases). The germline V gene has CDR1 SGHKS and CDR2 YYEKEE (reference sequence). The CDR3 is 13 amino acids. V was trimmed by 4 bases and J by 15 bases, leaving 17 bases between them. The CDR3 DNA reads as TGTGCCAGCAGCCTCCCGGACAGCCACGACCTCCACTTT. Translated: CASSLPDSHDLHF.

The chain has TRBV19 and TRBJ2-7; TRBD1 agrees at 8 bases. V lost 3 bases and J lost 5; bases outside the gene matches: 9. The CDR3 consists of 15 residues. Germline values: CDR1 LNHDA, CDR2 SQIVND (reference sequence). For the CDR3, the DNA is TGTGCCAGTAGTATTAAGAGGACAGGGTGGCACGAGCAGTACTTC. It translates to CASSIKRTGWHEQYF.